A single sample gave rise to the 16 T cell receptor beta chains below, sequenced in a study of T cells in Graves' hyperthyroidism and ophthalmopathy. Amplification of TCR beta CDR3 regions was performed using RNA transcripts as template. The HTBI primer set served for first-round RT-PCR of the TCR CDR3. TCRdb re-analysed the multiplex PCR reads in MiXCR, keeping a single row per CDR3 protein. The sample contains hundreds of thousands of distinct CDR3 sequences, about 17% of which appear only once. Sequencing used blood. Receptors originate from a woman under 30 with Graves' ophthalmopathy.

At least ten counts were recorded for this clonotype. Here the CDR3 DNA reads TGCGCCAGCAGCTTGTATGCTAGCGCGCGGGGTGAGCAGTTCTTC. The encoded protein is CASSLYASARGEQFF. The V gene is TRBV5-1, the J gene TRBJ2-1; TRBD2 might be the D (6 bases). Germline V gene sequence: CDR1 SGHRS, CDR2 YFSETQ. Between the trimmed V and J ends, which lost 1 base and 9 bases, there was a span of 17 bases. The CDR3 has 15 amino acids.

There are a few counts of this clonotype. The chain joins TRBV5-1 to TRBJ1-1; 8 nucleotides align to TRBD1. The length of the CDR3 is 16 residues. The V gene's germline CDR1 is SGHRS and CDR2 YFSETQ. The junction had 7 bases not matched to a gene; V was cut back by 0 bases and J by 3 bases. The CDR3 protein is CASSLVQGARDTEAFF. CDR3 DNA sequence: TGCGCCAGCAGCTTGGTGCAGGGGGCGAGGGACACTGAAGCTTTCTTT.

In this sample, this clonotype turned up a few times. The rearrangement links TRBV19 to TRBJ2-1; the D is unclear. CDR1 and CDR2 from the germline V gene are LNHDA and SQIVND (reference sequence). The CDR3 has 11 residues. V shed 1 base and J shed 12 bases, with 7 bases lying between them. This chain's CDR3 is CASSIGFGQFF. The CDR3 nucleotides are TGTGCCAGTAGTATAGGGTTTGGGCAGTTCTTC.

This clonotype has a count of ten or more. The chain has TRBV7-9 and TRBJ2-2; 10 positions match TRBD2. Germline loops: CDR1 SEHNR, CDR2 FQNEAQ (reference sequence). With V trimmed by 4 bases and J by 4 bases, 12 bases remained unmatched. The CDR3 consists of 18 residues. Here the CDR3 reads CASSSASGGPRGTGELFF. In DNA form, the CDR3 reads TGTGCCAGCAGCTCAGCTAGCGGGGGCCCGCGGGGCACCGGGGAGCTGTTTTTT.

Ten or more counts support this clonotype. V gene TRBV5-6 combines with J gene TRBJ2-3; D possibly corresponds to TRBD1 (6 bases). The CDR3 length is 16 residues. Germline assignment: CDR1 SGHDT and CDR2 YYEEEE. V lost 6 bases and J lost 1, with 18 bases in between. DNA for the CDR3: TGTGCCAGCATCTCCCAAATACGACAGGGCACAGATACGCAGTATTTT. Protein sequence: CASISQIRQGTDTQYF. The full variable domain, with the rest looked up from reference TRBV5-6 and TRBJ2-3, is DAGVTQSPTHLIKTRGQQVTLRCSPKSGHDTVSWYQQALGQGPQFIFQYYEEEERQRGNFPDRFSGHQFPNYSSELNVNALLLGDSALYLCASISQIRQGTDTQYFGPGTRLTVL.

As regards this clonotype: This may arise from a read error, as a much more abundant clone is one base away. The CDR3 DNA reads as TGCGCCAGCAGCCAAGATAGGGCTATGGTAGATGAGCAGTTCTTC. Protein product: CASSQDRAMVDEQFF. This chain links TRBV4-3 with TRBJ2-1; D unclear. The germline V gene has CDR1 LGHNA and CDR2 YSLEER. Trimming left V 0 bases short and J 8 bases short, with 14 bases between. CDR3 size: 15 residues.

CDR3: CSAEELPPSEQFF. CDR3 sequence (DNA): TGCAGTGCTGAAGAGCTCCCGCCGTCTGAGCAGTTCTTC. The J gene is TRBJ2-1, the V gene TRBV20-1, with unresolved D. Germline V CDR1 and CDR2: DFQATT, SNEGSKA (reference sequence). Trimming stripped 5 bases from V and 9 bases from J, with 17 bases between. The CDR3 extends over 13 amino acids.

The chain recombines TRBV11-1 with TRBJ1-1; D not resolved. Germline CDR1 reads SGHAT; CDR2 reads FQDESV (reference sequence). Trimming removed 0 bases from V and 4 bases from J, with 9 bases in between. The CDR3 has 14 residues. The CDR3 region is CASSLAVQATEAFF. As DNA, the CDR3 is TGTGCCAGCAGCTTAGCGGTGCAAGCCACTGAAGCTTTCTTT.

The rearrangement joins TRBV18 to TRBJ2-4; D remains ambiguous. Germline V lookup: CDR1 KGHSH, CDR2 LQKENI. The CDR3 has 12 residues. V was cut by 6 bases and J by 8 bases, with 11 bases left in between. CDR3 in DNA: TGTGCCAGCTCCTCGAGTGAGGACATTCAGTACTTC. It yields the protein CASSSSEDIQYF.

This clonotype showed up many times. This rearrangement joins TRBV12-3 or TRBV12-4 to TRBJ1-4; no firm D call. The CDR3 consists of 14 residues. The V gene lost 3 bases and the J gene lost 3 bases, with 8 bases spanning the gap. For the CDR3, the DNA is TGTGCCAGCAGTTTGAGGAGGGCTAATGAAAAACTGTTTTTT. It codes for CASSLRRANEKLFF.

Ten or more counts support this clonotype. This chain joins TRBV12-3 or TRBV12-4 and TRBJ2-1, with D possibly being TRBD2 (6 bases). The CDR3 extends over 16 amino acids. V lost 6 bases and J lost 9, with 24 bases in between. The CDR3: CASSFRPVTRFGEQFF. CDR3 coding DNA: TGTGCCAGCAGCTTCAGACCAGTGACTAGGTTTGGTGAGCAGTTCTTC.

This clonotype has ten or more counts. The CDR3 DNA follows: TGTGCCAGCAGTTCCCCTCAACTAAGCAATCAGCCCCAGCATTTT. Encoded protein: CASSSPQLSNQPQHF. This rearrangement joins TRBV28 to TRBJ1-5; D unclear. CDR1 is MDHEN and CDR2 is SYDVKM in the germline V gene. V lost 4 bases to trimming and J lost 1 base, with 11 bases between them. CDR3 length equals 15 residues.

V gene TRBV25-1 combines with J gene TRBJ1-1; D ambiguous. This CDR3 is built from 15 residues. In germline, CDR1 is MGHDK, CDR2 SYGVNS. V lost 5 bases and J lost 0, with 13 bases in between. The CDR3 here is CASSFTGSMNTEAFF. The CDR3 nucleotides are TGTGCCAGCAGTTTCACCGGGTCTATGAACACTGAAGCTTTCTTT.

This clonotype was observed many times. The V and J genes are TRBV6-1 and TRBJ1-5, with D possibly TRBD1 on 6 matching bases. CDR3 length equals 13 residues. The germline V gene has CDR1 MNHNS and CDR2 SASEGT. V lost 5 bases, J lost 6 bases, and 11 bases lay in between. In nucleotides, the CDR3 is TGTGCCAGCAGTTACGGGGGCGGTCAGCCCCAGCATTTT. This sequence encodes CASSYGGGQPQHF.

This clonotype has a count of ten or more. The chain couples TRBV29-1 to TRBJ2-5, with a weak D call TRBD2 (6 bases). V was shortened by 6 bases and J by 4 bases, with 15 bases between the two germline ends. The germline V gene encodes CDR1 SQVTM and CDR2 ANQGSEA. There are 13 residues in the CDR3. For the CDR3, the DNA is TGCAGCGTGTTGTGGGGGGTCCGAGAGACCCAGTACTTC. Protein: CSVLWGVRETQYF.

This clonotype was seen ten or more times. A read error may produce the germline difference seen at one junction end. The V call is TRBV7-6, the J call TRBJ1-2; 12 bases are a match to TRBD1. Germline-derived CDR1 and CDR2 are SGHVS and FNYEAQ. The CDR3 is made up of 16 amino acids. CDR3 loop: CASSLAGTGGDYGYTF. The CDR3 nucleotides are TGTGCCAGCAGCCTAGCCGGGACAGGGGGCGATTATGGCTACACCTTC.